This TCR beta chain comes out of a study of OX40 agonist ivuxolimab in advanced cancers. Across the study: Of the patients, three showed partial responses, one with hepatocellular carcinoma and two with cutaneous melanoma.

Study-wide results and caveats: Relative to CD4+, CD8+ T cells held more expanded clones on average.

Exclusion applied to patients with autoimmune disease history or systemic immunosuppression. The table came from immunoSEQ multiplex PCR; TCRdb's copy has only in-frame clones and leaves some out. The repertoire has 68,000 or so clones, approximately 86% of them found once; the top ten carry approximately 2.1%. Details on this clone: Its antigen is still unknown.

The source was CD4+ or CD8+ T cells sorted from blood, collected in a trial of the OX40 agonist ivuxolimab. This TCR was recovered from an adult with an advanced solid tumor such as melanoma, head and neck, liver or kidney cancer.

The CDR3 DNA sequence: TGTGCCAGCAGAGGACAGGGGACGGGTCAGCCCCAGCATTTT. It codes for CASRGQGTGQPQHF. The J gene is TRBJ1-5, the V gene TRBV6-6, with 9 positions matching TRBD1. The germline CDR1 and CDR2 sequences are MNHNY and SVGAGI (reference sequence). J was trimmed by 6 bases and V by 6 bases; bases with no gene match: 6. The CDR3 covers 14 residues.